This TCR beta chain is drawn from a study of response to subunit inactivated influenza vaccine. TCRdb independently ran MiXCR on the RT-PCR reads; one entry per CDR3 protein. The sample holds a few hundred thousand distinct CDR3 sequences; around 15% are singletons and the top ten take roughly 11%. Findings of the study overall: The study's authors posited that every seasonal influenza vaccination enlists few new T cells.

This clonotype came up a few times. Its antigen is undetermined. J lost 4 bases, V lost 8 bases, and 8 bases had no gene match. This CDR3 region has 13 residues. Germline assignment: CDR1 SEHNR and CDR2 FQNEAQ (reference sequence). The receptor comes from a middle-aged man who received an inactivated influenza vaccine. This chain connects TRBV7-9 to TRBJ2-7; 7 bases agree with TRBD2. The starting material was PBMCs from blood, obtained less than 13 days after vaccination. In DNA form, the CDR3 reads TGTGCCAGCGCAGGGAGGGAGCAATACGAGCAGTACTTC. This translates into CASAGREQYEQYF.